This TCR beta chain is drawn from a study of cytomegalovirus exposure and HLA in healthy donors. On this clone: The antigen remains undetermined.

It was with 60 Vbeta and 13 Jbeta primers that the PCR ran. The protocol was immunoSEQ multiplex PCR, while the TCRdb copy is restricted to in-frame clones and leaves out a portion. Of more than 95,000 clones in the sample, approximately 79% were seen once. Study results and limitations: Confirmation was obtained in vitro that three CMV-associated chains are specific for CMV antigens. Both high specificity and high sensitivity reportedly marked the classifier's diagnosis of cytomegalovirus status.

The trim removed 6 bases at V and 5 bases at J, leaving 10 bases unmatched. This CDR3 is 15 amino acids long. Germline V gene data show CDR1 as SGHRS and CDR2 as YFSETQ. Sequencing was performed on PBMCs. The sequence derives from a man between 45 and 60 years old in good health and CMV-seropositive. This chain links TRBV5-1 with TRBJ1-4, with 7 bases aligning to TRBD1. The CDR3 nucleotides read TGCGCCAGCAAACGGGACAGCCAAGGGAATGAAAAACTGTTTTTT. Its translation: CASKRDSQGNEKLFF. Full variable domain (missing parts from reference TRBV5-1 and TRBJ1-4): KAGVTQTPRYLIKTRGQQVTLSCSPISGHRSVSWYQQTPGQGLQFLFEYFSETQRNKGNFPGRFSGRQFSNSRSEMNVSTLELGDSALYLCASKRDSQGNEKLFFGSGTQLSVL.